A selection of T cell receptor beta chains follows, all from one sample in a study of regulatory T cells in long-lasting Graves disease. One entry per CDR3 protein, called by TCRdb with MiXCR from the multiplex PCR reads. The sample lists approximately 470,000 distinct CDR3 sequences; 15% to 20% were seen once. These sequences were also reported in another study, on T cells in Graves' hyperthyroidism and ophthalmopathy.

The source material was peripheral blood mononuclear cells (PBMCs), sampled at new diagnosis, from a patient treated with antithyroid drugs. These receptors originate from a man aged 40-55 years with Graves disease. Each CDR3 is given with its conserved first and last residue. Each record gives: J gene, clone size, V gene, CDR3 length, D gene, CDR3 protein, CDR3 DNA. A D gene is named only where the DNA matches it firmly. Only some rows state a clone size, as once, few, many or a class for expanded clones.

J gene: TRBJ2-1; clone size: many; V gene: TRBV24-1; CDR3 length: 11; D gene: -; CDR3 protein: CATSDPNEQFF; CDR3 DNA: TGTGCCACCAGTGATCCCAATGAGCAGTTCTTC
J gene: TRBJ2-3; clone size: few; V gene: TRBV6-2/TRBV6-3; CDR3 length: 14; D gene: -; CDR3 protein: CASRRELSTDTQYF; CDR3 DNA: TGTGCCAGCAGGAGGGAATTAAGCACAGATACGCAGTATTTT
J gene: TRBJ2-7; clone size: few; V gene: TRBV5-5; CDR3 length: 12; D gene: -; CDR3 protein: CASSFSDYEQYF; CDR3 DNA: TGTGCCAGCAGCTTTTCCGACTACGAGCAGTACTTC
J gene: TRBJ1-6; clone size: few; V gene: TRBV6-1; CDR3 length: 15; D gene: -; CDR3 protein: CASSPAGMRNSPLHF; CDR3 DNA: TGTGCCAGCAGTCCAGCCGGGATGCGTAATTCACCCCTCCACTTT
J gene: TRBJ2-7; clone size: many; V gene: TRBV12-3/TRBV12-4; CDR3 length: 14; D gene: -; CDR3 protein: CASSLTGRPWEQYF; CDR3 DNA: TGTGCCAGCAGTTTAACAGGGCGCCCCTGGGAGCAGTACTTC
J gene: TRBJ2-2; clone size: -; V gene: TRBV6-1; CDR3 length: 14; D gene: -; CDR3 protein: CASSDEGGTGELFF; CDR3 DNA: TGTGCCAGCAGTGACGAGGGAGGCACCGGGGAGCTGTTTTTT
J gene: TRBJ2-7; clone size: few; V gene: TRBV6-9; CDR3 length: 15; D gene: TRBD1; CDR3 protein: CASSYSGGTGHEQYF; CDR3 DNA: TGTGCCAGCAGTTACTCTGGCGGGACAGGGCACGAGCAGTACTTC
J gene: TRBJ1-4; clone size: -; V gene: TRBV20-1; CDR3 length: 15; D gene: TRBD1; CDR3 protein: CSAPDRGLTNEKLFF; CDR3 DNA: TGCAGTGCTCCAGACAGGGGTTTAACTAATGAAAAACTGTTTTTT
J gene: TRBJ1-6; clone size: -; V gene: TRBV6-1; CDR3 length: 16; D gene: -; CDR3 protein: CASRGLKDYLSSPLHF; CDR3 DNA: TGTGCCAGCAGGGGTCTGAAGGACTACCTCTCTTCACCCCTCCACTTT
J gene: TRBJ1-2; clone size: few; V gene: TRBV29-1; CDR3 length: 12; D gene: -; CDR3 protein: CSARGLAYGYTF; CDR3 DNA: TGCAGCGCCCGAGGGCTAGCCTATGGCTACACCTTC
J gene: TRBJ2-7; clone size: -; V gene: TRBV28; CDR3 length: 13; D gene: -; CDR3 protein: CASSFITVYEQYF; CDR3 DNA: TGTGCCAGCAGTTTTATCACAGTCTACGAGCAGTACTTC
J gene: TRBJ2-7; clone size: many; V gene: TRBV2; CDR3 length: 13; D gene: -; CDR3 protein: CASSEDSSYEQYF; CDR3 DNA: TGTGCCAGCAGTGAAGACAGCTCCTACGAGCAGTACTTC
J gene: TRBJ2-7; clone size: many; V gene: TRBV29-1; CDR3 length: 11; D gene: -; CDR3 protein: CSVLAAYEQYF; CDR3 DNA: TGCAGCGTCCTGGCAGCTTACGAGCAGTACTTC
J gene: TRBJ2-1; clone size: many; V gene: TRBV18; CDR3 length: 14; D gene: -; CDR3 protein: CASSPSGLTNEQFF; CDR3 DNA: TGTGCCAGCTCACCCTCCGGGCTGACAAATGAGCAGTTCTTC
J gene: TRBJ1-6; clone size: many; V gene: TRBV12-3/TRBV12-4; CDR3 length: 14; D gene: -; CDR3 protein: CASSFLGGGSPLHF; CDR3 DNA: TGTGCCAGCAGTTTTCTCGGGGGTGGCTCACCCCTCCACTTT
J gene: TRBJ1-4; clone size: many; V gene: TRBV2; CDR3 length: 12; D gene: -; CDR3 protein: CASSAAGEKLFF; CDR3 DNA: TGTGCCTCCTCGGCGGCTGGGGAAAAACTGTTTTTT
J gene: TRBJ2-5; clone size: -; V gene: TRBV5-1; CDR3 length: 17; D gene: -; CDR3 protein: CASSLAAGAGRQGTQYF; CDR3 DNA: TGCGCCAGCAGCTTGGCCGCCGGCGCAGGGAGGCAAGGGACCCAGTACTTC
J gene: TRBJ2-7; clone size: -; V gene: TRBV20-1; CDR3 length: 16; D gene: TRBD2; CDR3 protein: CSAPGSGRAFNYEQYF; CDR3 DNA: TGCAGTGCCCCTGGGAGCGGGAGGGCCTTTAACTACGAGCAGTACTTC
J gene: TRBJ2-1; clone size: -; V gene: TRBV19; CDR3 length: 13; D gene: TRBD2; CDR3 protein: CASSISGRGEQFF; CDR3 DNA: TGTGCCAGTAGTATAAGCGGGAGGGGTGAGCAGTTCTTC
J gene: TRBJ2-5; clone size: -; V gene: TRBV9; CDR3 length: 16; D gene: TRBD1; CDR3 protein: CASSARDRGYQETQYF; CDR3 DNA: TGTGCCAGCAGCGCCCGGGACAGGGGATACCAAGAGACCCAGTACTTC
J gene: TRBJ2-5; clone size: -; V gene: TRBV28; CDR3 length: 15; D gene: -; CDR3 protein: CASSTGGKFQETQYF; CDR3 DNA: TGTGCCAGCAGCACCGGGGGAAAGTTCCAAGAGACCCAGTACTTC
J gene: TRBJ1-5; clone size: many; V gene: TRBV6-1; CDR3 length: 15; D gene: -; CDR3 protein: CASILDISGNQPQHF; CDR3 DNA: TGTGCCAGCATCCTTGACATCTCGGGCAATCAGCCCCAGCATTTT
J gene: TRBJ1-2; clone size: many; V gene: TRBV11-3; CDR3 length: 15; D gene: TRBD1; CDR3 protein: CASSLARDSDYGYTF; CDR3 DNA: TGTGCCAGCAGCTTAGCCCGGGACAGTGACTATGGCTACACCTTC
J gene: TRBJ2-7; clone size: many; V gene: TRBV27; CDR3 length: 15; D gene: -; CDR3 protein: CASSSAPDSHGEQYF; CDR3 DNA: TGTGCCAGCAGTTCAGCGCCGGACAGCCACGGCGAGCAGTACTTC
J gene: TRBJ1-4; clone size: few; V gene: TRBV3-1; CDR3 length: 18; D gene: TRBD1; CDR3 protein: CASSQTTPGQRTNEKLFF; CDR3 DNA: TGTGCCAGCAGCCAGACTACTCCGGGACAGAGAACTAATGAAAAACTGTTTTTT
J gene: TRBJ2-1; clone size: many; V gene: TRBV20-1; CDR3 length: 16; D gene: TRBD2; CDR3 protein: CSARRQAGVGYNEQFF; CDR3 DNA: TGCAGTGCTAGACGGCAGGCGGGAGTCGGGTACAATGAGCAGTTCTTC
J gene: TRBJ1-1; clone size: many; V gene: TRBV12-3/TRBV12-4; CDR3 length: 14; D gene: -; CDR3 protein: CARGVSRLNTEAFF; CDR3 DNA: TGTGCCAGGGGGGTCAGCAGACTGAACACTGAAGCTTTCTTT
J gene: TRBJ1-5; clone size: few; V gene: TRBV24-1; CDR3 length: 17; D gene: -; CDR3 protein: CATSCREQPSSNQPQHF; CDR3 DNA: TGTGCCACCAGTTGTCGGGAACAGCCCAGTAGCAATCAGCCCCAGCATTTT
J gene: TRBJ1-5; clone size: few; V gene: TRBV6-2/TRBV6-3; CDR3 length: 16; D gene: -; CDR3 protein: CASSYGGGYGNQPQHF; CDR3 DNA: TGTGCCAGCAGTTACGGCGGGGGTTATGGCAATCAGCCCCAGCATTTT
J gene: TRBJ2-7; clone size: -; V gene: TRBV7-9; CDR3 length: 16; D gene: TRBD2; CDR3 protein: CASSPPVGGGPHEQYF; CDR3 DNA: TGTGCCAGCAGCCCCCCTGTTGGGGGAGGGCCTCACGAGCAGTACTTC
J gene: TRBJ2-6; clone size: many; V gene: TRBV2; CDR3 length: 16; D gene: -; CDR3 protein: CASSPGSYSGANVLTF; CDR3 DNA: TGTGCCAGCAGTCCCGGGTCCTACTCTGGGGCCAACGTCCTGACTTTC
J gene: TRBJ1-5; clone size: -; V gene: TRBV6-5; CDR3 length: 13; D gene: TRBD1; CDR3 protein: CASSFGQAEPQHF; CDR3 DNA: TGTGCCAGCAGTTTCGGACAGGCTGAGCCCCAGCATTTT
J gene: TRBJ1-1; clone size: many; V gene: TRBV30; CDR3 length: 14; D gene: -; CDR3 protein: CAWSVGRKYTEAFF; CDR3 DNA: TGTGCCTGGAGTGTTGGGAGAAAATACACTGAAGCTTTCTTT
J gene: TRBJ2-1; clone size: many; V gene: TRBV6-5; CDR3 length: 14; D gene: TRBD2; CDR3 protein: CASSYSILAVEQFF; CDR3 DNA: TGTGCCAGCAGTTACAGTATCCTAGCGGTAGAGCAGTTCTTC
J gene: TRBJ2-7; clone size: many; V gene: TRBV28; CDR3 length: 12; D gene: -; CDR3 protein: CASNIGQYEQYF; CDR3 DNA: TGTGCCAGCAACATTGGACAGTACGAGCAGTACTTC
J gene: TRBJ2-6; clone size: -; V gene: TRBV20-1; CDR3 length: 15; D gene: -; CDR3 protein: CSARDTGFGANVLTF; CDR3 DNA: TGCAGTGCTAGAGATACAGGGTTTGGGGCCAACGTCCTGACTTTC
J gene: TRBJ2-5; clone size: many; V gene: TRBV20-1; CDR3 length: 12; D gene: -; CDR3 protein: CSAAEDSETQYF; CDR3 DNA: TGCAGTGCGGCAGAAGACAGTGAGACCCAGTACTTC
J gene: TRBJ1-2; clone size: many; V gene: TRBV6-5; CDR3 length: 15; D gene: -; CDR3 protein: CASSYSSIANYGYTF; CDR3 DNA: TGTGCCAGCAGTTACTCGAGCATAGCTAACTATGGCTACACCTTC
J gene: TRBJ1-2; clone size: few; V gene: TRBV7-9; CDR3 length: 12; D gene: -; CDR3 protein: CASSSSNYGYTF; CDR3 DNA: TGTGCCAGCAGCTCATCCAACTATGGCTACACCTTC